The rows below give T cell receptor beta chains drawn from one sample of a study of CD8+ T cells in alopecia areata. This table comes from immunoSEQ multiplex PCR, and its TCRdb copy is limited to in-frame clones, with some not included. The table has approximately 280,000 clones, about three fifths seen once. This sample comprised CD4+ T cells sorted from blood, obtained at week 24, from a patient treated with tofacitinib. These receptors came from a human donor with alopecia areata. CDR3s include the opening cysteine and the closing phenylalanine or tryptophan. D genes are given only for firm matches. Size values are once, few and many counts, or a class for expanded clones, and some rows have none.

>TRBJ2-7|TRBD2|NA|TRBV5-4
TGTGCCAGCAGCTTGGGGCTAGCGGGCCTCTACGAGCAGTACTTC
CASSLGLAGLYEQYF
>TRBJ1-6|NA|NA|TRBV28
TGTGCCAGCAGTTCAAACTCCGACGGTACCCATAATTCACCCCTCCACTTT
CASSSNSDGTHNSPLHF
>TRBJ1-2|NA|NA|TRBV23-1
TGCGCCAGCAGTCAATCTACACAGGGCGAGGGCTACACCTTC
CASSQSTQGEGYTF
>TRBJ1-2|NA|NA|TRBV5-1
TGCGCCAGCAGCCCAGCAGGGAGCGCTTTCTATGGCTACACCTTC
CASSPAGSAFYGYTF
>TRBJ1-2|NA|NA|TRBV28
TGTGCCAGCAGTTCCCCCAGTTTTTCACTCGGTGGCTACACCTTC
CASSSPSFSLGGYTF
>TRBJ2-1|NA|NA|TRBV19
TGTGCCAGTAGTGTGACAGCAGCTAACAATGAGCAGTTCTTC
CASSVTAANNEQFF
>TRBJ2-5|NA|few|TRBV28
TGTGCCAGCAGTTCAGGGATTGGCGAGACCCAGTACTTC
CASSSGIGETQYF
>TRBJ2-7|NA|NA|TRBV7-2
TGTGCCAGCAGCTTGGGCCCGGAGTACGAGCAGTACTTC
CASSLGPEYEQYF
>TRBJ1-2|NA|NA|TRBV28
TGTGCCAGCAGTCGACCTACTCACTCAGGGGGCTACACCTTC
CASSRPTHSGGYTF
>TRBJ2-3|TRBD2|NA|TRBV7-2
TGTGCCAGCAGCATACTAGCGGGGGGGACAGATACGCAGTATTTT
CASSILAGGTDTQYF
>TRBJ1-5|NA|NA|TRBV23-1
TGCGCCAGCAGTGGGCAGGGGATGGGTCAGCCCCAGCATTTT
CASSGQGMGQPQHF
>TRBJ2-1|TRBD1|NA|TRBV7-9
TGTGCCAGCAGCCAAGGACAGGCCTACAATGAGCAGTTCTTC
CASSQGQAYNEQFF
>TRBJ2-5|NA|NA|TRBV2
TGTGCCAGCCTCCCCCCTTGGGCCGGGGATGAGACCCAGTACTTC
CASLPPWAGDETQYF
>TRBJ2-1|NA|few|TRBV6-5
TGTGCCAGCAGTTACAACCTCGGGGGATCCAATGAGCAGTTCTTC
CASSYNLGGSNEQFF
>TRBJ2-3|NA|few|TRBV19
TGTGCCAGTAGGTCGGGAGGAGGGGGAGCAGATACGCAGTATTTT
CASRSGGGGADTQYF
>TRBJ2-1|TRBD1|NA|TRBV7-9
TGTGCCAGCAGCTTAGTGTTCACAGGGGCTTACAATGAGCAGTTCTTC
CASSLVFTGAYNEQFF
>TRBJ1-2|NA|NA|TRBV6-1
TGTGCCAGCAGTGATCCAGGGGCCCTTACCAACCTTGGCTACACCTTC
CASSDPGALTNLGYTF
>TRBJ1-5|TRBD1|NA|TRBV29-1
TGCAGCGTTTGGGACAGAGGTCAGCCCCAGCATTTT
CSVWDRGQPQHF
>TRBJ2-1|NA|NA|TRBV5-1
TGCGCCAGCAGCCCCGGGGGGAACCAGGGGTACAATGAGCAGTTCTTC
CASSPGGNQGYNEQFF
>TRBJ2-1|TRBD2|once|TRBV4-3
TGCGCCAGCAGCCCCTCCCCTAGCGGGGGTTCGTACAATGAGCAGTTCTTC
CASSPSPSGGSYNEQFF
>TRBJ2-5|TRBD1|once|TRBV30
TGTGCCTGGGCCCCGGGACAGGCGTACCAAGAGACCCAGTACTTC
CAWAPGQAYQETQYF
>TRBJ2-3|TRBD2|NA|TRBV7-3
TGTGCCAGCAGCTCGACACTAGCGGGGGGCACAGATACGCAGTATTTT
CASSSTLAGGTDTQYF
>TRBJ1-4|NA|few|TRBV7-2
TGTGCCAGCAGCTTGTTGGGACAATCAAATGAAAAACTGTTTTTT
CASSLLGQSNEKLFF
>TRBJ1-2|NA|NA|TRBV29-1
TGCAGCGCATCGGACACCTCTAACTATGGCTACACCTTC
CSASDTSNYGYTF
>TRBJ2-4|NA|NA|TRBV6-5
TGTGCCAGCAGTTACGCGGGACAAAACATTCAGTACTTC
CASSYAGQNIQYF
>TRBJ1-4|TRBD1|NA|TRBV16
TGTGCCAGCAGCCGCAAAGAGGGGGCAGATGAAAAACTGTTTTTT
CASSRKEGADEKLFF
>TRBJ1-5|TRBD1|once|TRBV15
TGTGCCACCAGCAGGCCTGGGTCCGGGACAGGGAGCAATCAGCCCCAGCATTTT
CATSRPGSGTGSNQPQHF
>TRBJ2-6|NA|NA|TRBV28
TGTGCCAGCAGTACCCCAGGAACTGGGGCCAACGTCCTGACTTTC
CASSTPGTGANVLTF
>TRBJ2-7|TRBD1|NA|TRBV7-9
TGTGCCAGCGGCTCACAGGGGACCGAGCAGTACTTC
CASGSQGTEQYF
>TRBJ2-7|NA|NA|TRBV18
TGTGCCAGCTCACCAGGCGGCAGGGCCTTCTACGAGCAGTACTTC
CASSPGGRAFYEQYF
>TRBJ2-7|NA|NA|TRBV19
TGTGCCAGTAGTGCGCGGGACACCGAGCAGTACTTC
CASSARDTEQYF
>TRBJ1-2|NA|NA|TRBV28
TGTGCCAGCAGTTCTGGACAGCAATATGGCTACACCTTC
CASSSGQQYGYTF
>TRBJ2-3|NA|NA|TRBV5-4
TGTGCCAGCAGCTTGTATGGGTCGGTTGGCACAGATACGCAGTATTTT
CASSLYGSVGTDTQYF
>TRBJ1-1|NA|few|TRBV29-1
TGCAGCGTTGATGGACTGAACACTGAAGCTTTCTTT
CSVDGLNTEAFF
>TRBJ2-5|NA|NA|TRBV29-1
TGCAGCGTTGCACCCGGGGTCAAAGAGACCCAGTACTTC
CSVAPGVKETQYF
>TRBJ2-7|NA|NA|TRBV7-9
TGTGCCAGCAGCTTTCTTCTGGGGTCCTACGAGCAGTACTTC
CASSFLLGSYEQYF
>TRBJ2-7|NA|NA|TRBV27
TGTGCCAGCAGTTTAGGGGGTTTCTACGAGCAGTACTTC
CASSLGGFYEQYF
>TRBJ1-6|TRBD1|NA|TRBV30
TGTGCCTGGAGTAAGGACAGGGTCAATTCACCCCTCCACTTT
CAWSKDRVNSPLHF
>TRBJ1-2|TRBD1|few|TRBV2
TGTGCCAGCCACCCGGGACAGCCCTATGGCTACACCTTC
CASHPGQPYGYTF
>TRBJ2-3|TRBD2|NA|TRBV9
TGTGCCAGCAGCGCGGGGGGTATCTCTAGCACAGATACGCAGTATTTT
CASSAGGISSTDTQYF
>TRBJ2-1|TRBD2|NA|TRBV11-2
TGTGCCAGCAGCGCCAGACTAGCGGGGGGGCGGAATGAGCAGTTCTTC
CASSARLAGGRNEQFF
>TRBJ1-5|NA|once|TRBV30
TGTGCCTGGAGTCTCCCAGGGACGCCCCAGCATTTT
CAWSLPGTPQHF
>TRBJ1-4|NA|few|TRBV6-6
TGTGCCAGCACCCCGGGGAGGAATGAAAAACTGTTTTTT
CASTPGRNEKLFF
>TRBJ2-2|NA|NA|TRBV9
TGTGCCAGCAGCGGACCGGGAGGGGAGCTGTTTTTT
CASSGPGGELFF
>TRBJ2-3|NA|NA|TRBV5-1
TGCGCCAGCAGCTCGGAGCCCACAGATACGCAGTATTTT
CASSSEPTDTQYF
>TRBJ2-5|NA|NA|TRBV7-2
TGTGCCAGCAGCTTGGGGCGCCTGTACCAAGAGACCCAGTACTTC
CASSLGRLYQETQYF
>TRBJ2-5|NA|once|TRBV7-2
TGTGCCAGCAGCTTGTATGGCTCGGCAGGCCAAGAGACCCAGTACTTC
CASSLYGSAGQETQYF
>TRBJ1-2|NA|few|TRBV18
TGTGCCAGCTCACCACGCAGGGATTACTATGGCTACACCTTC
CASSPRRDYYGYTF
>TRBJ2-3|TRBD1|NA|TRBV30
TGTGCCAGGAGGACAGGGGGCTCAGATACGCAGTATTTT
CARRTGGSDTQYF
>TRBJ2-6|NA|NA|TRBV5-1
TGCGCCAGCAGCCGCGTTGGGATAACGGCCAACGTCCTGACTTTC
CASSRVGITANVLTF
>TRBJ1-2|NA|few|TRBV5-4
TGTGCCAGCAGCTTGGATAGGGAGAGGGGCCTTTGCTACACCTTC
CASSLDRERGLCYTF
>TRBJ2-2|TRBD1|NA|TRBV2
TGTGCCAGCAGTGAAGTTGGACAGGGAACCGGGGAGCTGTTTTTT
CASSEVGQGTGELFF
>TRBJ1-2|TRBD1|NA|TRBV2
TGTGCCAGCATAGCAGGGGGCGACTATGGCTACACCTTC
CASIAGGDYGYTF
>TRBJ1-2|NA|once|TRBV7-2
TGTGCCAGCAGCTTACTGGGGGGCTATGGCTACACCTTC
CASSLLGGYGYTF
>TRBJ2-5|NA|NA|TRBV7-2
TGTGCCAGCAGCTCCCCTCAGAAGACCCAGTACTTC
CASSSPQKTQYF
>TRBJ2-7|NA|NA|TRBV7-3
TGTGCCAGCAGCTTGGCCGCCCGGGGGTCCTACGAGCAGTACTTC
CASSLAARGSYEQYF